The rows below give T cell receptor beta chains drawn from one sample of a study of blood T cell repertoires in COVID-19. Generated by immunoSEQ multiplex PCR, the TCRdb table keeps only in-frame clones and is missing some. Of about 160,000 clones in the sample, about 81% were seen once. Sequencing used peripheral blood. The origin of the receptors is a woman of 80 years or more with acute or convalescent COVID-19. Both conserved end residues are trimmed from each CDR3.

TRBV2,TRBJ1-2,ASSDRASAGYT
TRBV19,TRBJ2-1,ASSKDRPSLVF
TRBV7-9,TRBJ2-5,ASSFSPGRGLETQY
TRBV28,TRBJ1-2,ASRSQGLNYGYT
TRBV6-6,TRBJ1-4,ASSYPTGKNEKLF
TRBV28,TRBJ1-2,ASSFQGVNYGYT
TRBV27,TRBJ2-7,ASSLKVRTGTGKSYEQY
TRBV11-2,TRBJ2-7,ASSLDYHEQY
TRBV19,TRBJ1-2,ASTWIAGGAGGYT
TRBV9,TRBJ2-1,ASSVGLLGGNEQF
TRBV6-5,TRBJ2-1,ASSYSIQREHNEQF
TRBV19,TRBJ2-2,ASSMNSGGLNTGELF
TRBV2,TRBJ2-7,ASSDWIGASASGEQY
TRBV19,TRBJ1-1,ASSIGPGVSNTEAF
TRBV5-1,TRBJ1-2,ASSAPGGVESYT
TRBV4-2,TRBJ1-3,ASSQGGAGNTIY
TRBV27,TRBJ2-3,ASSSLRGGPTDTQY
TRBV6-5,TRBJ1-2,ASSPETGTNYGYT
TRBV28,TRBJ1-4,ASRPPPGQGNEKLF
TRBV6-5,TRBJ1-1,ATMVNTEAF
TRBV7-9,TRBJ1-2,ASSLRTDRGYGYT
TRBV29-1,TRBJ2-1,SVGLAGVGEQF
TRBV28,TRBJ1-5,ASSLSGNSNQPQH
TRBV14,TRBJ1-1,ASSLTGWTEAF
TRBV7-9,TRBJ1-2,ASRPPDRSPQYGYT
TRBV2,TRBJ1-1,ASRIQGVTVEAF
TRBV9,TRBJ2-7,ASSVGLAGVTEQY
TRBV11-2,TRBJ2-7,ASSLYASGYEQY
TRBV18,TRBJ2-2,ASSPRGRSTGELF
TRBV4-3,TRBJ1-1,ASSQGTQGARNTEAF
TRBV19,TRBJ1-5,ASTSRSSLQPQH
TRBV6-2/TRBV6-3,TRBJ1-2,ASSLTGRLGYT
TRBV19,TRBJ2-5,ASSITGQKETQY
TRBV15,TRBJ2-3,ATSRGFQGSTDTQY
TRBV15,TRBJ2-1,ATSQVELEQF
TRBV20-1,TRBJ2-3,SGGLKDTQY
TRBV3-1/TRBV3-2,TRBJ2-7,ASSQGPLPRGEQY
TRBV2,TRBJ2-7,ASTQGGGIAYEQY
TRBV28,TRBJ2-1,ASSLTRLAAVLINEQF
TRBV9,TRBJ1-2,ASNRGTINYGYT
TRBV7-2,TRBJ1-4,ASSFTTGGEKLF
TRBV4-1,TRBJ1-5,ASSHLHTGNIPRPQH
TRBV4-2,TRBJ1-1,ASSQDLRTEAF
TRBV20-1,TRBJ2-5,SANRAQTQY
TRBV5-1,TRBJ1-6,ASSLAGQGYSPLH
TRBV2,TRBJ1-6,ASSRQFILH
TRBV4-3,TRBJ1-1,ASSQDKRNTEAF
TRBV2,TRBJ1-1,ASNRDRGQEAF
TRBV10-3,TRBJ2-7,AINPGLSSYEQY
TRBV29-1,TRBJ1-1,SGTGRGTEAF
TRBV5-1,TRBJ2-7,ASSLVGTGYEQY
TRBV18,TRBJ1-2,ASSPASRQNSYT
TRBV7-2,TRBJ1-1,ASSSSQGRTEAF